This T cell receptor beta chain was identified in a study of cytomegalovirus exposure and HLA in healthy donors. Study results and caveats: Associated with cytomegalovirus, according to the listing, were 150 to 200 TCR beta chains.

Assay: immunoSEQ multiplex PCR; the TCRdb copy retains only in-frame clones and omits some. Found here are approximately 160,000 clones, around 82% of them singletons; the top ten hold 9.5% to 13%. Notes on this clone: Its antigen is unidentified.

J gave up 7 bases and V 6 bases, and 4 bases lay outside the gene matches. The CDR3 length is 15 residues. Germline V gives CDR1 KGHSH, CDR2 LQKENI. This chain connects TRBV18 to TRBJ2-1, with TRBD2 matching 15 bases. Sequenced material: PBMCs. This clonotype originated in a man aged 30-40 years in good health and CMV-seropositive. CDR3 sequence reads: CASSRTSGRGNEQFF. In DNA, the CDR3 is TGTGCCAGCTCCCGGACTAGCGGGAGGGGAAATGAGCAGTTCTTC.